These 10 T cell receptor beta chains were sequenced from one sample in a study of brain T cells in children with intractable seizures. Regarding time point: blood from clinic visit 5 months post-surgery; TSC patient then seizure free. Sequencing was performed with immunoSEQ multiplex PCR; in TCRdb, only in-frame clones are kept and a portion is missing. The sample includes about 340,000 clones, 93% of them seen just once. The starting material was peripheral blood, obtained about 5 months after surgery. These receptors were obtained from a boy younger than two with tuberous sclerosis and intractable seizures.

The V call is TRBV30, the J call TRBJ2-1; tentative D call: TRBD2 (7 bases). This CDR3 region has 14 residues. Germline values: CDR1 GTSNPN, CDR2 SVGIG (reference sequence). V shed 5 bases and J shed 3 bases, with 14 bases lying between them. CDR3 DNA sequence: TGTGCCTGGTGTAGGGGGGGAGACTACAATGAGCAGTTCTTC. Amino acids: CAWCRGGDYNEQFF.

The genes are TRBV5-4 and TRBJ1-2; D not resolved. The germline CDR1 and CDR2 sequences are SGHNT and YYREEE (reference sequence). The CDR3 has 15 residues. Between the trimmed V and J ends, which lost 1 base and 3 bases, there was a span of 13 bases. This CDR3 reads CASSLQVDPYYGYTF. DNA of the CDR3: TGTGCCAGCAGCTTGCAAGTAGATCCCTACTATGGCTACACCTTC.

The CDR3 DNA reads TGTGCCAGCAGCTTAGGGGGAGTGGGCACTGAAGCTTTCTTT. It is translated as CASSLGGVGTEAFF. This chain connects TRBV7-3 to TRBJ1-1, with D possibly matching TRBD1 (5 bases). CDR1 SGHTA and CDR2 FQGTGA come from the germline V gene. The CDR3 has 14 residues. V was cut by 2 bases and J by 4 bases, with 11 bases left in between.

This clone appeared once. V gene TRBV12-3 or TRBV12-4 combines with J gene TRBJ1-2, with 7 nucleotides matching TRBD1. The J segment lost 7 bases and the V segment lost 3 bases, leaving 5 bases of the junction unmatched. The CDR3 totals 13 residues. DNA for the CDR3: TGTGCCAGCAGTTTCCCCAGGGGGGGTGGCTACACCTTC. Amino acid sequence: CASSFPRGGGYTF.

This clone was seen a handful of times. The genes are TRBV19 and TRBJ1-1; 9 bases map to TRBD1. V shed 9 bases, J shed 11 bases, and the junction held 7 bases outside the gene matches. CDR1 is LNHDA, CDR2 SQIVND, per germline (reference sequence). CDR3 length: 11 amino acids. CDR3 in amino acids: CASTSGTGAFF. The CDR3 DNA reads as TGTGCCAGCACCTCCGGGACAGGGGCTTTCTTT.

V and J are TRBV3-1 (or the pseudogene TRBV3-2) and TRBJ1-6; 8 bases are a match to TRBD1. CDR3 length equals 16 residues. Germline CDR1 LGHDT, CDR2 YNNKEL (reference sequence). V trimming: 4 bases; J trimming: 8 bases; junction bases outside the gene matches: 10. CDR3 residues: CASSLTTGAKDSPLHF. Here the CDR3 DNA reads TGTGCCAGCAGCCTCACGACAGGGGCGAAGGATTCACCCCTCCACTTT.

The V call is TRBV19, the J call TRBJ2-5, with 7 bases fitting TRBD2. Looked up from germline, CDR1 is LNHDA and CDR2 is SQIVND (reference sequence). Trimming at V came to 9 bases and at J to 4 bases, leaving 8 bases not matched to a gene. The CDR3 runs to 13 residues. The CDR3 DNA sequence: TGTGCCAGGTCCTCGCGGGAGAGAGAGACCCAGTACTTC. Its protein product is CARSSRERETQYF.

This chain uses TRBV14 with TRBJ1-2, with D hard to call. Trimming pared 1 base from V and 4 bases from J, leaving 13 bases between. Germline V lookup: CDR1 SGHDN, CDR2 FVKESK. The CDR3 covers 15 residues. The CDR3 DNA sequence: TGTGCCAGCAGCCAAGTTGCAGGCCCCCTCTATGGCTACACCTTC. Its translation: CASSQVAGPLYGYTF.

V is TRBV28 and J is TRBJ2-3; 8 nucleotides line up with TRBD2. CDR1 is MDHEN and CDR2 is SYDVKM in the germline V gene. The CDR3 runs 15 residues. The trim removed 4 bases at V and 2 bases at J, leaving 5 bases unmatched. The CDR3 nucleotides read TGTGCCAGCAGTTCGGCGGGAGGTAACACAGATACGCAGTATTTT. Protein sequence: CASSSAGGNTDTQYF.

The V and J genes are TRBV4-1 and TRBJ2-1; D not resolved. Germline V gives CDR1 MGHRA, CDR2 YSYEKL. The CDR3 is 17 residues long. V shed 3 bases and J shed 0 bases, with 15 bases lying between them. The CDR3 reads CASSQFPPGVSYNEQFF. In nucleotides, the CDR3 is TGCGCCAGCAGCCAGTTCCCCCCAGGCGTCTCCTACAATGAGCAGTTCTTC.